The 10 T cell receptor beta chains below were found in one sample sequenced in a study of CD8+ T cells in alopecia areata. Sample treatment: oral pan-JAK inhibitor, 5-10 mg twice daily. Extracted RNA was reverse transcribed into cDNA, the sequencing template. Measured with immunoSEQ multiplex PCR; TCRdb has only the in-frame clones, and not every one. Seen here are some 180,000 clones, 50% to 65% observed once, and the top ten hold more than 10%. This specimen was CD8+ T cells sorted from blood, taken at week 24, from a patient treated with tofacitinib. The receptors originated from a human donor with alopecia areata.

This clone was seen a handful of times. V usage is TRBV13 and J usage is TRBJ1-5; D is undetermined. The germline V and J ends were trimmed by 2 bases and 3 bases, with 8 bases remaining between them. The CDR3 is 14 residues long. Germline V gene data show CDR1 as PRHDT and CDR2 as FYEKMQ (reference sequence). CDR3 sequence (DNA): TGTGCCAGCAGCTTAAGAGGTTCCAATCAGCCCCAGCATTTT. As protein: CASSLRGSNQPQHF.

The CDR3 sequence: CASSLGLRYGYTF. The CDR3 coding sequence is TGTGCCAGCAGTCTGGGCCTACGCTATGGCTACACCTTC. This chain uses TRBV27 with TRBJ1-2; D is unclear. Germline V gene data show CDR1 as MNHEY and CDR2 as SMNVEV (reference sequence). Trimming pared 5 bases from V and 4 bases from J, leaving 11 bases between. The CDR3 totals 13 residues.

The CDR3 bases are TGTGCCAGCAGCAACCGACAGGGAAGCTACGAGCAGTACTTC. Translated: CASSNRQGSYEQYF. V gene TRBV13 combines with J gene TRBJ2-7, with TRBD1 matching over 7 bases. The CDR3 sequence is 14 residues long. V was clipped by 5 bases and J by 3 bases; unmatched bases: 7. Germline V gene data show CDR1 as PRHDT and CDR2 as FYEKMQ (reference sequence). The variable domain in full, with the rest retrieved from reference TRBV13 and TRBJ2-7, is AAGVIQSPRHLIKEKRETATLKCYPIPRHDTVYWYQQGPGQDPQFLISFYEKMQSDKGSIPDRFSAQQFSDYHSELNMSSLELGDSALYFCASSNRQGSYEQYFGPGTRLTVT.

V usage is TRBV2 and J usage is TRBJ2-3, with 10 nucleotides matching TRBD1. Unmatched junction bases numbered 14, after V lost 8 bases and J lost 6 bases. CDR1 is SNHLY, CDR2 FYNNEI, per germline. The CDR3 consists of 16 residues. DNA of the CDR3: TGTGCCAGCTTACCCTTGGGACAGGGGATTGCGGATACGCAGTATTTT. It encodes CASLPLGQGIADTQYF.

This clone was seen only a few times. This sequence joins TRBV19 and TRBJ1-1, with TRBD1 identical over 7 bases. Trimming cost V 6 bases and J 3 bases; bases outside gene matches: 10. The CDR3 runs to 15 residues. Germline CDR1 reads LNHDA; CDR2 reads SQIVND (reference sequence). CDR3 DNA sequence: TGTGCCAGTAGCGAAGCCAGGGGGGGACACACTGAAGCTTTCTTT. Translated: CASSEARGGHTEAFF.

This chain uses TRBV30 with TRBJ1-6, with TRBD1 matching over 8 bases. Germline CDR1 is GTSNPN and CDR2 is SVGIG (reference sequence). This CDR3 comprises 14 residues. V was clipped by 7 bases and J by 14 bases; unmatched bases: 16. CDR3 nucleotides: TGTGCCTTCAAACCGGGACAGGCTTTGGGGACCCTCCACTTT. This codes for CAFKPGQALGTLHF. The whole variable domain, filled in from reference TRBV30 and TRBJ1-6, reads SQTIHQWPATLVQPVGSPLSLECTVEGTSNPNLYWYRQAAGRGLQLLFYSVGIGQISSEVPQNLSASRPQDRQFILSSKKLLLSDSGFYLCAFKPGQALGTLHFGNGTRLTVT.

This clone was picked up one time. The chain carries TRBV29-1 and TRBJ1-1; tentatively, D is TRBD1 (6 bases). This CDR3 is built from 14 residues. CDR1 and CDR2 from the germline V gene are SQVTM and ANQGSEA. V shed 1 base and J shed 4 bases, with 13 bases lying between them. The DNA of the CDR3 is TGCAGCGTTGAAGGGGGCGCGGACAGCACTGAAGCTTTCTTT. Its protein product is CSVEGGADSTEAFF.

For the CDR3, the DNA is TGTGCCAGCAGCTTAGTAAGTGGTTTTGACACTGAAGCTTTCTTT. Translated, it gives CASSLVSGFDTEAFF. The chain carries TRBV7-8 and TRBJ1-1; D is uncertain. Between the trimmed V and J ends, which lost 1 base and 3 bases, there was a span of 12 bases. Germline CDR1 is SGHVS and CDR2 is FQNEAQ. The CDR3 length is 15 residues.

The V gene is TRBV25-1, the J gene TRBJ1-1; a weak D match, TRBD1 (6 bases). Trimming removed 5 bases from V and 3 bases from J, with 16 bases in between. This CDR3 region has 15 residues. CDR1 and CDR2 from the germline V gene are MGHDK and SYGVNS. CDR3 region: CASSIRDTSYTEAFF. The CDR3 bases are TGTGCCAGCAGTATACGGGACACATCTTACACTGAAGCTTTCTTT.

This chain joins TRBV7-9 and TRBJ1-1, with D unresolved. The CDR3 contains 10 residues. Germline CDR1 and CDR2: SEHNR and FQNEAQ (reference sequence). With 2 bases removed from V and 8 bases from J, the gap between germline ends came to 3 bases. CDR3 DNA sequence: TGTGCCAGCAGCTTATTGGAAGCTTTCTTT. This sequence encodes CASSLLEAFF. The full variable domain, with the rest looked up from reference TRBV7-9 and TRBJ1-1, is DTGVSQNPRHKITKRGQNVTFRCDPISEHNRLYWYRQTLGQGPEFLTYFQNEAQLEKSRLLSDRFSAERPKGSFSTLEIQRTEQGDSAMYLCASSLLEAFFGQGTRLTVV.